The 20 T cell receptor beta chains given below trace back to one sample, sequenced in a study of control samples from healthy donors and cancer patients. Only in-frame clones appear in the TCRdb table, and some are missing; sequencing was by immunoSEQ multiplex PCR. The table includes roughly 84,000 clones, about nine tenths detected once. Sequencing was carried out using blood. The receptors were sampled from a man in his fifties or sixties in good health.

This clone was recorded only once. The chain has TRBV15 and TRBJ1-5; 8 nucleotides line up with TRBD1. V shed 1 base, J shed 3 bases, and the junction held 2 bases outside the gene matches. The length of the CDR3 is 15 residues. Germline assignment: CDR1 LNHNV and CDR2 YYDKDF (reference sequence). CDR3 loop: CATSRGQGPNQPQHF. CDR3 nucleotides: TGTGCCACCAGCAGAGGACAGGGGCCCAATCAGCCCCAGCATTTT.

The rearrangement uses TRBV3-1 (or the pseudogene TRBV3-2) and TRBJ1-3; D gene ambiguous. V was pared by 2 bases and J by 1 base, with 21 bases between. This CDR3 has 19 amino acids. Germline CDR1 reads LGHDT; CDR2 reads YNNKEL (reference sequence). The CDR3 DNA follows: TGTGCCAGCAGCCAATATGCGGGCCCCTCCAAAGGTTCTGGAAACACCATATATTTT. It codes for CASSQYAGPSKGSGNTIYF.

This chain joins TRBV6-2 or TRBV6-3 and TRBJ2-1; 8 nucleotides align to TRBD2. CDR1 and CDR2 from the germline V gene are MNHEY and SVGEGT. This CDR3 is built from 15 residues. V shed 5 bases, J shed 7 bases, and the junction held 10 bases outside the gene matches. The CDR3 nucleotides are TGTGCCAGCAGTCCCGACGGCGGGGGGACTAATGAGCAGTTCTTC. Its translation is CASSPDGGGTNEQFF.

This chain connects TRBV2 to TRBJ1-5; D is perhaps TRBD1 (5 bases). V was clipped by 4 bases and J by 7 bases, with 11 bases between them. The CDR3 spans 13 residues. Per germline, CDR1 SNHLY and CDR2 FYNNEI. The CDR3 DNA is TGTGCCAGCAGTGTCAGCAGGGAACAGCCCCAGCATTTT. This codes for CASSVSREQPQHF.

The chain recombines TRBV19 with TRBJ1-5; D ambiguous. The CDR3 is made up of 13 amino acids. V gave up 8 bases and J gave up 2 bases, with 10 bases separating them. Germline V CDR1 and CDR2: LNHDA, SQIVND (reference sequence). The CDR3 coding sequence is TGTGCCAGTCAGCACCTGGGCAATCAGCCCCAGCATTTT. Its translation is CASQHLGNQPQHF.

The chain couples TRBV30 to TRBJ1-1; D is possibly TRBD1 (5 bases). Per germline, CDR1 GTSNPN and CDR2 SVGIG (reference sequence). V was trimmed by 3 bases and J by 7 bases, leaving 15 bases between them. The CDR3 is 13 residues long. The CDR3 DNA reads as TGTGCCTGGAGGGTCAGGGCAAGTGGTGAAGCTTTCTTT. This translates into CAWRVRASGEAFF. The full variable domain, completed using reference TRBV30 and TRBJ1-1, is SQTIHQWPATLVQPVGSPLSLECTVEGTSNPNLYWYRQAAGRGLQLLFYSVGIGQISSEVPQNLSASRPQDRQFILSSKKLLLSDSGFYLCAWRVRASGEAFFGQGTRLTVV.

This clone was seen only a few times. The chain recombines TRBV20-1 with TRBJ2-7; no definite D call. From germline, CDR1 is DFQATT and CDR2 SNEGSKA (reference sequence). This CDR3 spans 11 amino acids. Trimming took off 3 bases at V and 4 bases at J, with 7 bases between the two ends. CDR3 protein: CSARGPYEQYF. The CDR3 DNA reads TGCAGTGCTAGGGGCCCTTACGAGCAGTACTTC.

This clone was detected only a few times. The chain uses TRBV27 and TRBJ1-2; no clear D. This CDR3 contains 14 residues. Between the trimmed V and J ends, which lost 6 bases and 5 bases, there was a span of 16 bases. In germline, CDR1 is MNHEY, CDR2 SMNVEV (reference sequence). In DNA form, the CDR3 reads TGTGCCAGCAGGACCTCGGGCAGTCTATATGGCTACACCTTC. It codes for CASRTSGSLYGYTF.

This clone was observed a single time. The rearrangement links TRBV6-6 to TRBJ1-2; 9 nucleotides agree with TRBD1. Trimming removed 5 bases from V and 0 bases from J; junction bases left unmatched: 10. The CDR3 sequence is 17 residues long. In germline, CDR1 is MNHNY, CDR2 SVGAGI (reference sequence). The chain's CDR3 is CASSPRDRAVPNYGYTF. For the CDR3, the DNA is TGTGCCAGCAGTCCCCGGGACAGGGCGGTCCCTAACTATGGCTACACCTTC.

CDR3 in DNA: TGTGCCAGCAGGAACAAGGCGAACACCGGGGAGCTGTTTTTT. Protein: CASRNKANTGELFF. The chain links TRBV7-3 to TRBJ2-2, with no clear D. The germline V gene has CDR1 SGHTA and CDR2 FQGTGA. V lost 6 bases to trimming and J lost 0 bases, with 8 bases between them. This CDR3 is 14 amino acids long.

The rearrangement uses TRBV14 and TRBJ1-6, with D perhaps matching TRBD1 (6 bases). The CDR3 length is 17 residues. Trimming cost V 0 bases and J 2 bases, with 11 bases left between them. Germline assignment: CDR1 SGHDN and CDR2 FVKESK. The CDR3 DNA is TGTGCCAGCAGCCAAGATAGGGGGGACCCCTATAATTCACCCCTCCACTTT. It codes for CASSQDRGDPYNSPLHF.

V and J are TRBV7-8 and TRBJ2-5; possible D gene TRBD1, 5 bases. The V gene's germline CDR1 is SGHVS and CDR2 FQNEAQ. Trimming shortened V by 4 bases and J by 4 bases, and 13 bases separated the two germline ends. The CDR3 loop spans 14 amino acids. CDR3 nucleotide sequence: TGTGCCAGCAGCTCGTGGACATCCCCAGAGACCCAGTACTTC. Translation gives CASSSWTSPETQYF.

The chain has TRBV24-1 and TRBJ2-5; 12 bases map to TRBD2. CDR1 KGHDR and CDR2 SFDVKD come from the germline V gene. The junction had 6 bases not matched to a gene; V was cut back by 7 bases and J by 7 bases. The CDR3 totals 14 residues. Written as DNA, the CDR3 is TGTGCCACCAGCAAGACTAGCGGGGGCGGGACCCAGTACTTC. This translates into CATSKTSGGGTQYF.

The chain employs TRBV23-1 and TRBJ2-7, with 10 positions matching TRBD1. TRBV23-1 has ORF status, its function being uncertain. The junction had 11 bases not matched to a gene; V was cut back by 3 bases and J by 0 bases. This CDR3 is 18 amino acids long. CDR3 amino acids: CASSHSPGTGVLSYEQYF. CDR3 DNA: TGCGCCAGCAGTCATTCTCCCGGGACAGGGGTCCTCTCCTACGAGCAGTACTTC.

The rearrangement uses TRBV11-2 and TRBJ2-5; 11 bases are shared with TRBD1. Germline CDR1 is SGHAT and CDR2 is FQNNGV. Trimming took 8 bases from V and 4 from J; bases not matched to a gene: 6. The CDR3 totals 14 residues. The CDR3 DNA reads as TGTGCCAGCGGACAGGGGGCTCTAGGAGAGACCCAGTACTTC. This gives the protein CASGQGALGETQYF.

The chain's CDR3 is CATSTGRARETQYF. In nucleotides, the CDR3 is TGTGCCACCAGCACTGGGCGGGCTCGAGAGACCCAGTACTTC. The chain uses TRBV15 and TRBJ2-5; D is perhaps TRBD2 (5 bases). The CDR3 spans 14 residues. The V and J ends lost 4 bases and 4 bases respectively, with 13 bases between them. The germline V gene has CDR1 LNHNV and CDR2 YYDKDF (reference sequence).

The V and J genes are TRBV12-5 and TRBJ1-2; D gene uncertain. Trimming removed 1 base from V and 4 bases from J, with 1 base in between. The CDR3 is made up of 11 amino acids. Germline V gives CDR1 LGHNT, CDR2 FRNRAP. For the CDR3, the DNA is TGTGCTAGTGGTTTGGGCTATGGCTACACCTTC. Its translation is CASGLGYGYTF. The full variable domain, with the rest looked up from reference TRBV12-5 and TRBJ1-2, is DARVTQTPRHKVTEMGQEVTMRCQPILGHNTVFWYRQTMMQGLELLAYFRNRAPLDDSGMPKDRFSAEMPDATLATLKIQPSEPRDSAVYFCASGLGYGYTFGSGTRLTVV.

The chain joins TRBV6-2 or TRBV6-3 to TRBJ1-5; D is ambiguous. V was clipped by 6 bases and J by 0 bases, with 9 bases between them. In germline, CDR1 is MNHEY, CDR2 SVGEGT. CDR3 size: 14 residues. The CDR3 region is CASSPTNSNQPQHF. CDR3 DNA: TGTGCCAGCAGCCCTACAAATAGCAATCAGCCCCAGCATTTT.

The rearrangement links TRBV11-2 to TRBJ2-1, with TRBD2 matching 7 bases. The length of the CDR3 is 12 residues. Per germline, CDR1 SGHAT and CDR2 FQNNGV. V shed 8 bases and J 9 bases; nucleotides not matched to a gene: 7. CDR3 nucleotides: TGTGCCAGCTGTAGATGGGAGGGTGAGCAGTTCTTC. Its translation is CASCRWEGEQFF.

This clone is a singleton in its sample. The chain uses TRBV3-1 (or the pseudogene TRBV3-2) and TRBJ1-1; TRBD1 is a possible D gene (5 bases). Trimming pared 1 base from V and 3 bases from J, leaving 15 bases between. The CDR3 totals 16 residues. Germline-derived CDR1 and CDR2 are LGHDT and YNNKEL (reference sequence). CDR3 amino acids: CASSQAGLSLHTEAFF. In DNA form, the CDR3 reads TGTGCCAGCAGCCAAGCAGGGTTGAGTCTGCACACTGAAGCTTTCTTT.